Following are 23 T cell receptor beta chains from one sample sequenced in a study of CD8 T cells in ankylosing spondylitis listed by TCRdb under 2017. Library creation used 5' RACE. The sequencer listed for this sample is Illumina HiSeq 2500. The raw public data were reprocessed by TCRdb itself: fastp quality trimming at Q25, MiXCR clonotype calling, in-frame beta chains only. Rows matching on CDR3 protein sequence are summarized as one entry with the most common DNA and genes. For this sample there are some 130,000 distinct CDR3 sequences; roughly a tenth appear just once. The ten largest make up about 3.3% of the sample. Material for sequencing was blood, either unsorted or a sorted T cell fraction (not recorded which). Receptor source: a male donor with ankylosing spondylitis or in good health (not recorded which).

This clonotype has ten or more counts. This chain links TRBV7-9 with TRBJ2-7; 7 nucleotides match TRBD1. CDR1 is SEHNR and CDR2 is FQNEAQ in the germline V gene (reference sequence). The CDR3 extends over 14 amino acids. Losses at the gene ends were 5 bases for V and 2 bases for J; bases not matched to a gene: 6. CDR3 in DNA: TGTGCCAGCAGCCCCCGGGACAGAACCTACGAGCAGTACTTC. It translates to CASSPRDRTYEQYF.

This clonotype was picked up many times. The J gene is TRBJ1-5, the V gene TRBV6-1; perhaps TRBD1 as D (6 bases). Germline CDR1 is MNHNS and CDR2 is SASEGT. Between the trimmed V and J ends, which lost 6 bases and 0 bases, there was a span of 12 bases. The CDR3 sequence is 15 residues long. The CDR3 loop is CASSRRGDSNQPQHF. The CDR3 DNA reads as TGTGCCAGCAGCCGGAGGGGGGATAGCAATCAGCCCCAGCATTTT.

This clonotype has only a few counts. V usage is TRBV20-1 and J usage is TRBJ2-2; 8 bases are a match to TRBD2. The V segment lost 3 bases and the J segment 4 bases; nucleotides outside the gene matches: 7. The CDR3 is 15 amino acids. Germline values: CDR1 DFQATT, CDR2 SNEGSKA (reference sequence). The CDR3 loop reads CSASPGLDGTGELFF. The CDR3 DNA reads as TGCAGTGCTAGCCCGGGACTAGATGGCACCGGGGAGCTGTTTTTT.

This clonotype was picked up a small number of times. This chain joins TRBV20-1 and TRBJ2-7; D is undetermined. CDR3 length equals 11 residues. Between the trimmed V and J ends, which lost 6 bases and 6 bases, there was a span of 12 bases. CDR1 is DFQATT and CDR2 is SNEGSKA in the germline V gene (reference sequence). The CDR3 sequence is CSANLVAEQYF. CDR3 nucleotide sequence: TGCAGTGCAAATTTGGTTGCCGAGCAGTACTTC.

A few counts support this clonotype. The V call is TRBV20-1, the J call TRBJ2-5; 14 bases align to TRBD2. The trim removed 1 base at V and 5 bases at J, leaving 12 bases unmatched. Germline assignment: CDR1 DFQATT and CDR2 SNEGSKA (reference sequence). This CDR3 region has 18 residues. CDR3 protein: CSARGIRLAGGPRETQYF. Written as DNA, the CDR3 is TGCAGTGCTAGAGGAATAAGACTAGCGGGAGGGCCGAGGGAGACCCAGTACTTC.

There are many counts of this clonotype. CDR3 loop: CASRPTAGNTIYF. Here the CDR3 DNA reads TGTGCCAGCAGACCTACGGCCGGAAACACCATATATTTT. The genes are TRBV4-2 and TRBJ1-3; D gene uncertain. The V gene lost 6 bases and the J gene lost 4 bases, with 10 bases spanning the gap. Germline values: CDR1 LGHNA, CDR2 YNFKEQ. This CDR3 spans 13 amino acids.

This clonotype was seen repeatedly, ten times or more. The rearrangement links TRBV12-3 or TRBV12-4 to TRBJ1-1, with 8 bases lining up with TRBD1. The V gene end was trimmed by 3 bases and the J gene end by 4 bases; junction bases not matched to a gene: 4. CDR3 size: 14 residues. In DNA, the CDR3 is TGTGCCAGCAGTTTCCAGGGGGCTGGCACTGAAGCTTTCTTT. It codes for CASSFQGAGTEAFF.

This clonotype was counted between two and nine times. The chain has TRBV20-1 and TRBJ2-1, with 12 bases aligning to TRBD2. V lost 6 bases to trimming and J lost 6 bases; unmatched junction nucleotides: 6. Germline loops: CDR1 DFQATT, CDR2 SNEGSKA (reference sequence). The CDR3 runs to 14 residues. CDR3 residues: CSAKRLAGVNEQFF. The CDR3 DNA is TGCAGTGCCAAAAGACTAGCGGGAGTCAATGAGCAGTTCTTC.

The V and J genes are TRBV5-5 and TRBJ2-1; D is undetermined. The CDR3 loop spans 14 amino acids. Germline V gene sequence: CDR1 SGHKS, CDR2 YYEKEE (reference sequence). Deletions cut 0 bases from V and 4 bases from J, with 8 bases between. As DNA, the CDR3 is TGTGCCAGCAGCTTGGGGGCGGAATACAATGAGCAGTTCTTC. Translated, it gives CASSLGAEYNEQFF.

This clonotype occurred many times. The DNA of the CDR3 is TGCAGCGTTGAGATTGGGACAGTGAACACCGGGGAGCTGTTTTTT. Protein: CSVEIGTVNTGELFF. The rearrangement links TRBV29-1 to TRBJ2-2; TRBD1 matches 7 bases. CDR1 SQVTM and CDR2 ANQGSEA come from the germline V gene. Trimming cost V 3 bases and J 1 base; bases outside gene matches: 5. The CDR3 is 15 residues long.

This clonotype was seen ten or more times. The J gene is TRBJ2-7, the V gene TRBV4-3; D is undetermined. Germline assignment: CDR1 LGHNA and CDR2 YSLEER. The CDR3 loop spans 18 amino acids. The V gene lost 0 bases and the J gene lost 4 bases, with 22 bases spanning the gap. The CDR3 loop is CASSQEPPSFAEDYEQYF. The DNA for the CDR3 is TGCGCCAGCAGCCAAGAACCCCCCTCCTTTGCAGAAGATTACGAGCAGTACTTC.

The sample holds many counts of this clonotype. The chain uses TRBV7-2 and TRBJ1-1; 7 bases agree with TRBD1. The V gene end was trimmed by 5 bases and the J gene end by 7 bases; junction bases not matched to a gene: 10. Germline V gene sequence: CDR1 SGHTA, CDR2 FQGNSA. The CDR3 contains 14 residues. The CDR3 nucleotides are TGTGCCAGCAGCACCGGGACAGCCGTCATTGAAGCTTTCTTT. It translates to CASSTGTAVIEAFF.

This clonotype was detected a few times. The gene calls are TRBV20-1 and TRBJ2-3, with D maybe TRBD2 (6 bases). Germline V gene sequence: CDR1 DFQATT, CDR2 SNEGSKA (reference sequence). With 6 bases removed from V and 8 bases from J, the gap between germline ends came to 18 bases. The CDR3 has 13 residues. The CDR3, as DNA: TGCAGTGCCACCCTACCGGGAGTCGTTACGCAGTATTTT. Its protein product is CSATLPGVVTQYF.

Comment on this clonotype: A read error is possible here, since a much larger clone lies one base away. The rearrangement links TRBV18 to TRBJ2-3, with TRBD2 matching over 7 bases. Germline V gene data show CDR1 as KGHSH and CDR2 as LQKENI. The CDR3 loop spans 17 amino acids. CDR3 sequence: CASSLGSSGPSTATQYF. In DNA, the CDR3 is TGTGCCAGCTCACTCGGGTCTAGCGGCCCTAGCACAGCTACGCAGTATTTT.

This clonotype came up a few times. The chain has TRBV4-1 and TRBJ2-7; TRBD2 matches 9 bases. Germline trimming cut 1 base from V and 7 bases from J; bases unmatched to any gene: 14. The CDR3 is 17 amino acids. Germline CDR1 reads MGHRA; CDR2 reads YSYEKL. The CDR3 sequence is CASSQGNLKTSGLEQYF. The CDR3 DNA follows: TGCGCCAGCAGCCAAGGAAATCTAAAAACTAGCGGGCTTGAGCAGTACTTC.

This chain uses TRBV7-8 with TRBJ2-2; 10 bases agree with TRBD2. The CDR3 sequence is 15 residues long. Germline V gene sequence: CDR1 SGHVS, CDR2 FQNEAQ. V shed 2 bases, J shed 4 bases, and the junction held 1 base outside the gene matches. The CDR3 is CASSLTSGITGELFF. DNA for the CDR3: TGTGCCAGCAGCTTAACTAGCGGGATCACCGGGGAGCTGTTTTTT.

This clonotype was seen only once. A much larger clone lies a single base off, so this may be a read error. The chain has TRBV7-2 and TRBJ2-2; D is perhaps TRBD1 (6 bases). The ends were cut back, 6 bases at V and 3 bases at J, with 11 bases in the middle. This CDR3 is built from 14 residues. The germline V gene encodes CDR1 SGHTA and CDR2 FQGNSA. CDR3 amino acids: CASRGHGYTGELFF. The CDR3, as DNA: TGTGCCAGCAGGGGACATGGATACACCGGGGAGCTGTTTTTT.

The chain is built from TRBV2 and TRBJ1-2, with 7 bases identical to TRBD1. CDR1 is SNHLY, CDR2 FYNNEI, per germline. This CDR3 is built from 15 residues. The V and J ends lost 4 bases and 4 bases, in that order; junction bases with no gene match: 9. The CDR3 sequence: CASSVTRQGVYGYTF. CDR3 bases: TGTGCCAGCAGTGTGACCCGACAGGGCGTCTATGGCTACACCTTC.

This rearrangement joins TRBV6-2 or TRBV6-3 to TRBJ2-1, with TRBD2 matching over 11 bases. The ends lost 5 bases at V and 0 bases at J; junction bases unmatched: 12. The CDR3 contains 19 residues. Germline V gene data show CDR1 as MNHEY and CDR2 as SVGEGT. DNA of the CDR3: TGTGCCAGCAGTCCCGCCGAATTAGCGGGAGGGAGCTCCTACAATGAGCAGTTCTTC. Amino acids: CASSPAELAGGSSYNEQFF.

At least ten counts were recorded for this clonotype. The chain links TRBV12-3 or TRBV12-4 to TRBJ1-5; D is unresolved. The CDR3 totals 12 residues. The germline V and J ends were trimmed by 3 bases and 9 bases, with 9 bases remaining between them. CDR3 protein: CASSFLGSPQHF. DNA for the CDR3: TGTGCCAGCAGTTTCCTAGGGTCGCCCCAGCATTTT.

The chain couples TRBV5-1 to TRBJ2-1, with TRBD2 matching 14 bases. The CDR3 loop spans 15 amino acids. In germline, CDR1 is SGHRS, CDR2 YFSETQ. V was pared by 0 bases and J by 9 bases, with 2 bases of the junction left unmatched. Here the CDR3 DNA reads TGCGCCAGCAGCTTGGGACTAGCGGGAGGGGTTGAGCAGTTCTTC. Amino acids: CASSLGLAGGVEQFF. Variable domain in full (rest from reference TRBV5-1 and TRBJ2-1): KAGVTQTPRYLIKTRGQQVTLSCSPISGHRSVSWYQQTPGQGLQFLFEYFSETQRNKGNFPGRFSGRQFSNSRSEMNVSTLELGDSALYLCASSLGLAGGVEQFFGPGTRLTVL.

This clonotype was seen only a few times. The rearrangement uses TRBV5-1 and TRBJ2-1; 15 nucleotides match TRBD2. Germline V gene sequence: CDR1 SGHRS, CDR2 YFSETQ. V lost 3 bases, J lost 8 bases, and 0 bases stayed unmatched. The CDR3 spans 14 residues. DNA of the CDR3: TGCGCCAGCAGCTGGACTAGCGGGGGGGATGAGCAGTTCTTC. The encoded protein is CASSWTSGGDEQFF.

Remarks on this clonotype: Since a much larger clone is just one base distant, this may be a read error. The chain has TRBV4-1 and TRBJ2-7, with D unclear. CDR3 length equals 15 residues. The germline V gene has CDR1 MGHRA and CDR2 YSYEKL. V lost 1 base and J lost 2, with 12 bases in between. The CDR3 DNA sequence: TGCGCCAGCAGCCAAGGCGCAGCCAACCCCTACGAGCAGTACTTC. Its protein is CASSQGAANPYEQYF.